This T cell receptor beta chain was recorded in a study of T cell repertoires in cytomegalovirus infection. Study background: TCR beta signatures that were public indicated CMV infection and matching HLA type.

At least ten counts were recorded for this clonotype. The antigen is not known. This CDR3 contains 16 residues. V dropped 6 bases and J dropped 1; count of bases not matched to a gene: 8. Germline CDR1 MDHEN, CDR2 SYDVKM. From the reads, TCRdb called clonotypes with MiXCR, one entry per CDR3 protein. The sample includes about 260,000 distinct CDR3 sequences, approximately 8.3% of them seen just once. Study-wide findings and caveats: Dominating the ex vivo response were TCR beta clonotypes that were CMV-specific and HLA-C-restricted. Cumulative frequency of public TCR beta families picked out carriers of CMV plus the relevant HLA.

The source is a human donor in good health (CMV status not recorded). Some clones in this sample may be carry-over from other donors' samples. Source material: PBMCs. V gene TRBV28 combines with J gene TRBJ1-4; 7 nucleotides line up with TRBD1. The CDR3 sequence: CASSLTGAVTNEKLFF. In DNA, the CDR3 is TGTGCCAGCAGCTTAACAGGGGCCGTAACTAATGAAAAACTGTTTTTT. The full variable domain, rest sourced from reference TRBV28 and TRBJ1-4, is DVKVTQSSRYLVKRTGEKVFLECVQDMDHENMFWYRQDPGLGLRLIYFSYDVKMKEKGDIPEGYSVSREKKERFSLILESASTNQTSMYLCASSLTGAVTNEKLFFGSGTQLSVL.